A single sample gave rise to the 3 T cell receptor beta chains below, sequenced in a study of T cell clonotyping in hematopoietic cell transplantation. TCRdb's copy holds only in-frame clones and misses some; the assay was immunoSEQ multiplex PCR. Among 45,000 to 60,000 clones, 70% to 90% were seen once, and the ten largest hold 5.9%. This sample's time point: recipient sample about 28 days before transplant, after cytoreduction. Sequencing was performed on peripheral blood mononuclear cells, taken before stem cell transplant. The receptor set was obtained from a man in his sixties with biphenotypic leukemia. Some clones in this sample may be carry-over from other donors' samples.

The V call is TRBV9, the J call TRBJ2-2; D unclear. There are 17 residues in the CDR3. The germline CDR1 and CDR2 sequences are SGDLS and YYNGEE. Trimming shortened V by 0 bases and J by 0 bases, and 12 bases separated the two germline ends. CDR3 loop: CASSVAGAGSNTGELFF. DNA for the CDR3: TGTGCCAGCAGCGTAGCTGGAGCCGGATCGAACACCGGGGAGCTGTTTTTT. Full variable domain (rest looked up from reference TRBV9 and TRBJ2-2): DSGVTQTPKHLITATGQRVTLRCSPRSGDLSVYWYQQSLDQGLQFLIQYYNGEERAKGNILERFSAQQFPDLHSELNLSSLELGDSALYFCASSVAGAGSNTGELFFGEGSRLTVL.

The chain combines TRBV30 with TRBJ1-1; D perhaps matches TRBD1 (5 bases). This CDR3 is 14 amino acids long. The V and J ends lost 0 bases and 4 bases respectively, with 12 bases between them. Germline assignment: CDR1 GTSNPN and CDR2 SVGIG (reference sequence). The CDR3 spells CAWSVRRASTEAFF. CDR3 coding DNA: TGTGCCTGGAGTGTACGCAGGGCTAGCACTGAAGCTTTCTTT.

The V and J genes are TRBV10-3 and TRBJ2-2; 7 nucleotides align to TRBD2. Trimming at V came to 6 bases and at J to 6 bases, leaving 7 bases not matched to a gene. The V gene's germline CDR1 is ENHRY and CDR2 SYGVKD. The CDR3 is 14 residues long. CDR3 amino acids: CAISPGTTPGELFF. The DNA for the CDR3 is TGTGCCATCAGCCCCGGGACTACCCCCGGGGAGCTGTTTTTT.